A selection of T cell receptor beta chains follows, all from one sample in a study of regulatory T cells in long-lasting Graves disease. TCRdb itself ran the multiplex PCR reads through MiXCR, one entry per CDR3 protein. Of approximately 400,000 distinct CDR3 sequences detected, about 16% appear once; the ten largest clones hold 16%. This same sample was also taken into another study, of T cells in Graves' hyperthyroidism and ophthalmopathy.

This specimen was peripheral blood mononuclear cells (PBMCs), taken at new diagnosis, from a patient treated with antithyroid drugs. These receptor sequences come from a woman between 25 and 40 years old with Graves disease. CDR3s include the opening cysteine and the closing phenylalanine or tryptophan. The D gene is left open where the match is weak. A row's size may be missing; if present it is once, few, many or a size class.

>TRBV19|TRBJ1-2|-|-
TGTGCCAGTAGCGAGGTCGCTGGAGGGAACTATGGCTACACCTTC
CASSEVAGGNYGYTF
>TRBV28|TRBJ2-1|many|TRBD2
TGTGCCAGCAGTTTAGGCGGGAGGACAAATGAGCAGTTCTTC
CASSLGGRTNEQFF
>TRBV5-1|TRBJ2-1|many|-
TGCGCCAGCAGCTTGGAAGGGGGGGCCTACAATGAGCAGTTCTTC
CASSLEGGAYNEQFF
>TRBV2|TRBJ2-7|few|-
TGTGCCAGCAGTGGGGCCAAAGGGGTCTTGGAGCAGTACTTC
CASSGAKGVLEQYF
>TRBV14|TRBJ2-5|many|TRBD1
TGTGCCAGCAGCCCCCTAAGGGGACAGGGAGAGACCCAGTACTTC
CASSPLRGQGETQYF
>TRBV30|TRBJ2-7|many|TRBD1
TGTGCCTGGAGTGACAGGGGGGCCTACGAGCAGTACTTC
CAWSDRGAYEQYF
>TRBV30|TRBJ2-1|-|TRBD1
TGTGCCGGAGAGCCGGGACAGTACAATGAGCAGTTCTTC
CAGEPGQYNEQFF
>TRBV18|TRBJ2-5|many|-
TGTGCCAGCTCACCAAGGACCGCAGACCAAGAGACCCAGTACTTC
CASSPRTADQETQYF
>TRBV18|TRBJ2-1|many|-
TGTGCCAGCTCACCACGTGGGGCGGACAATGAGCAGTTCTTC
CASSPRGADNEQFF
>TRBV20-1|TRBJ2-1|many|TRBD2
TGCAGGCCGTCGACGGGGGGGGACAATGAGCAGTTCTTC
CRPSTGGDNEQFF
>TRBV5-1|TRBJ2-3|many|TRBD2
TGCGCCAGCAGCCAAAGTCAGCGGGGAGATACGCAGTATTTT
CASSQSQRGDTQYF
>TRBV7-7|TRBJ2-1|-|-
TGTGCTAGCAGCCCACTCGTTCCTAGCGCTGAAACCTACAATGAGCAGTTCTTC
CASSPLVPSAETYNEQFF
>TRBV7-9|TRBJ2-5|few|TRBD1
TGTGCCAGCAGTCCCCGGGACAGATATCAAGAGACCCAGTACTTC
CASSPRDRYQETQYF
>TRBV7-8|TRBJ1-1|few|TRBD1
TGTGCCAGCAGCTTAGGGCCCCGACAGGGGGACACTGAAGCTTTCTTT
CASSLGPRQGDTEAFF
>TRBV12-5|TRBJ1-1|many|-
TGTGCTAGTGGTTCAGACCTGCAGGGAGCTTTCTTT
CASGSDLQGAFF
>TRBV2|TRBJ2-1|many|-
TGTGCCAGCAGTCCGCAGTTCTTC
CASSPQFF
>TRBV28|TRBJ1-5|many|TRBD1
TGTGCCAGCGGGGACAGCTCCTTATATAGCAATCAGCCCCAGCATTTT
CASGDSSLYSNQPQHF
>TRBV20-1|TRBJ1-5|few|-
TGCAGTGCTAGAGATCTCAACAGGGAGGGCAATCAGCCCCAGCATTTT
CSARDLNREGNQPQHF
>TRBV14|TRBJ2-5|-|TRBD2
TGTGCCAGCAGCCAACCCTTGCTAGCGGGAGATAAAGAGACCCAGTACTTC
CASSQPLLAGDKETQYF
>TRBV29-1|TRBJ2-5|few|-
TGCAGCGTTACCACTCTCCAAGAGACCCAGTACTTC
CSVTTLQETQYF
>TRBV20-1|TRBJ2-7|-|-
TGCAGTGCTAGAGATTTGTCTCCTGTGGCGGGACCCTACGAGCAGTACTTC
CSARDLSPVAGPYEQYF
>TRBV5-6|TRBJ2-3|few|-
TGTGCCAGCAGCCCGGATGCGGGACAGAGGGTGGATACGCAGTATTTT
CASSPDAGQRVDTQYF
>TRBV18|TRBJ1-3|many|-
TGTGCCAGCTCAATTAGACGGTCGGACACCATATATTTT
CASSIRRSDTIYF
>TRBV5-1|TRBJ2-1|few|-
TGCGCCAGCAGCTTGGGGGCCGAATTTAGCTCCTACAATGAGCAGTTCTTC
CASSLGAEFSSYNEQFF
>TRBV5-1|TRBJ1-3|many|-
TGCGCCAGCAGGGCGGAAGGAAACACCATATATTTT
CASRAEGNTIYF
>TRBV5-1|TRBJ2-1|-|TRBD2
TGCGCCAGCAGGACGACCGGGACTAGCGTTTCGTACAATGAGCAGTTCTTC
CASRTTGTSVSYNEQFF
>TRBV11-2|TRBJ2-3|many|-
TGTGCCAGCAGCTTAGAGCGGGCTAGCCCCAGAGATTTT
CASSLERASPRDF
>TRBV3-1|TRBJ2-1|many|-
TGTGCCAGCAGCCAAGATTGGTCGGCCAATGAGCAGTTCTTC
CASSQDWSANEQFF
>TRBV24-1|TRBJ1-5|many|TRBD1
TGTGCCACCAGTGAAACAGGGGTAGGAAGCAATCAGCCCCAGCATTTT
CATSETGVGSNQPQHF
>TRBV9|TRBJ2-1|few|-
TGTGCCAGCAGCGTAGAAGGGGGGCAGGAGCAGTTCTTC
CASSVEGGQEQFF
>TRBV9|TRBJ2-2|many|-
TGTGCCACCAGGGGCGGGGACACCGGGGAGCTGTTTTTT
CATRGGDTGELFF
>TRBV19|TRBJ1-1|few|-
TGTGCCAGTGGAGGGTGGGGCCCGGCGGGCCCTGAAGCTTTCTTT
CASGGWGPAGPEAFF
>TRBV18|TRBJ1-1|many|TRBD1
TGTGCCAGCTCACTAGGACAGGGGCCAAACACTGAAGCTTTCTTT
CASSLGQGPNTEAFF
>TRBV11-2|TRBJ2-7|many|TRBD1
TGTGCCAGCAGTCGGGGGACAGGGGCGTACGAGCAGTACTTC
CASSRGTGAYEQYF
>TRBV12-3/TRBV12-4|TRBJ2-1|many|TRBD2
TGTGCCAGCAGCACTAGCGAATCCTACAATGAGCAGTTCTTC
CASSTSESYNEQFF
>TRBV18|TRBJ2-7|few|-
TGTGCCAGCTCACCATTGAAAGCCCAGGCGGGGCAGTACTTC
CASSPLKAQAGQYF
>TRBV9|TRBJ1-2|many|-
TGTGCCAGCAGCGCCTACAGGGAAGGCTATGGCTACACCTTC
CASSAYREGYGYTF
>TRBV12-3/TRBV12-4|TRBJ1-2|few|-
TGTGCCAGCAGTCATAGGAAACTCTATGGCTACACCTTC
CASSHRKLYGYTF
>TRBV7-2|TRBJ1-1|many|TRBD1
TGTGCCAGCAGCTTAGTACCACCGGGGACAGGGGACACTGAAGCTTTCTTT
CASSLVPPGTGDTEAFF
>TRBV5-5|TRBJ2-1|-|-
TGTGCCAGCAGCTCTCCGGTCGGCTCCTACAATGAGCAGTTCTTC
CASSSPVGSYNEQFF
>TRBV11-2|TRBJ2-1|medium-sized|-
TGTGCCAGTTCCCCGGCGGTCAGTTGGGCCGAGCAGTTCTTC
CASSPAVSWAEQFF
>TRBV7-2|TRBJ2-3|few|-
TGTGCCAGCAGCGTTATTACAGATACGCAGTATTTT
CASSVITDTQYF
>TRBV4-1|TRBJ2-3|few|-
TGCGCCAGCAGCCAAGTGGGCGGGAATACGCAGTATTTT
CASSQVGGNTQYF